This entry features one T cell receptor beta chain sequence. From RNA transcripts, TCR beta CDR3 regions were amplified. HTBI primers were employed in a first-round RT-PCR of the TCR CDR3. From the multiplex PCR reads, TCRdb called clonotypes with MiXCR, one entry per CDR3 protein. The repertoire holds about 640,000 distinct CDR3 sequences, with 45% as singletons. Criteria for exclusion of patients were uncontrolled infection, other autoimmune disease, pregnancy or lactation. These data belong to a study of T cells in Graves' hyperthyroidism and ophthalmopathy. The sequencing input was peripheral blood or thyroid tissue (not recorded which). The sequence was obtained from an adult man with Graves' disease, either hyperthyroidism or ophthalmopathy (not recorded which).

The CDR3 sequence: CASSRSAGWNSPLHF. The DNA for the CDR3 is TGTGCCAGCTCGCGATCCGCAGGGTGGAATTCACCCCTCCACTTT. V and J are TRBV7-8 and TRBJ1-6; possible D gene TRBD1, 5 bases. This CDR3 is 15 amino acids long. Trimming cost V 8 bases and J 7 bases, with 18 bases left between them. Germline V gene lookup returns CDR1 SGHVS and CDR2 FQNEAQ.